This T cell receptor (beta chain) was documented in a study of blood T cells in healthy people across ages. Study conclusions and caveats: What prevented conclusive comparison of naive and antigen-experienced cells was that PBMCs were unsorted.

In its sample, this clonotype was seen a few times. Its matching antigen is unknown. Next came a second PCR, run for roughly 6 to 11 cycles, which used a sample-barcoded 5' primer along with a J-beta primer mix. TCRdb ran MiXCR on the 5' RACE reads and lists one entry per CDR3 protein. This table holds around 650,000 distinct CDR3 sequences, roughly 43% found once. Looked up from germline, CDR1 is SGHTA and CDR2 is FQGNSA. The CDR3 extends over 15 amino acids. Trimming cost V 5 bases and J 4 bases, with 15 bases left between them. The receptor was isolated from a man aged 80 or over in good health. The sequenced sample was blood. The chain couples TRBV7-2 to TRBJ2-1; a weak D match, TRBD1 (6 bases). The CDR3 loop reads CASSNTGQRYNEQFF. The CDR3 region has the DNA TGTGCCAGCAGCAACACAGGGCAGCGATACAATGAGCAGTTCTTC.